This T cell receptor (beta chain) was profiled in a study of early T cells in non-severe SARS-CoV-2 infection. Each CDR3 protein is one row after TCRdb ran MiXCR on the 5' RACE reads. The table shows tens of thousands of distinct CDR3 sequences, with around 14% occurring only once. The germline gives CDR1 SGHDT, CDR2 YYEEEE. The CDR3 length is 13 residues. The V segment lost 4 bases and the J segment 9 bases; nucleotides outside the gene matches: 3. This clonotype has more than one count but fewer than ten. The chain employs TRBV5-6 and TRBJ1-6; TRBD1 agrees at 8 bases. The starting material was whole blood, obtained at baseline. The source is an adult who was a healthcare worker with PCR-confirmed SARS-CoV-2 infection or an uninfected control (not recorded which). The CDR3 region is CASSPDRVSPLHF. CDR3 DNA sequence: TGTGCCAGCAGCCCGGACAGGGTTTCACCCCTCCACTTT.